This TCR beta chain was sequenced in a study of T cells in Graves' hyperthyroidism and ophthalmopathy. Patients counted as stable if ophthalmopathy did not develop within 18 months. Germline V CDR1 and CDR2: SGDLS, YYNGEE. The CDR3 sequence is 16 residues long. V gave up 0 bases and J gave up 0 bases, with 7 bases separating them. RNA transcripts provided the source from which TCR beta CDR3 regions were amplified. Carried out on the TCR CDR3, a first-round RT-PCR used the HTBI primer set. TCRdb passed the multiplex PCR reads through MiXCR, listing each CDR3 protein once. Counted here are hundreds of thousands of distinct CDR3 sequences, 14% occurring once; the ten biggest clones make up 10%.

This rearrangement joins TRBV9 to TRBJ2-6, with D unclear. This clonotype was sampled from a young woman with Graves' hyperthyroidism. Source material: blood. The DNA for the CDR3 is TGTGCCAGCAGCGTAGGACGGCCCTCTGGGGCCAACGTCCTGACTTTC. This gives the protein CASSVGRPSGANVLTF.